This T cell receptor beta chain stems from a study of blood T cells in healthy people across ages. Study background: About one barcoded beta molecule per two T cells was the capture yield of template switching.

The amount of total RNA extracted per sample was at least 5 micrograms. A note on this clonotype: The antigen is unknown.

Germline lookup yields CDR1 SGDLS and CDR2 YYNGEE. With 4 bases removed from V and 3 bases from J, the gap between germline ends came to 18 bases. The CDR3 is made up of 16 amino acids. Whole-study findings and limits: Among T cells, TCR beta diversity per million cells dropped roughly linearly as age rose. The study lacked donor CMV status, which possibly confounded expanded clonotype changes.

Using a J-beta primer mix together with a sample-barcoded 5' primer, a second PCR was run for roughly 6 to 11 cycles. TCRdb re-called the 5' RACE reads through MiXCR, storing one row per CDR3 protein. The repertoire holds around 1.5 million distinct CDR3 sequences, with about 35% as singletons. This TCR derives from a woman in her 30s in good health. Sequenced input: blood. V usage is TRBV9 and J usage is TRBJ2-3, with a possible D match to TRBD2 (5 bases). This chain's CDR3 is CASSSEREHNTDTQYF. CDR3 DNA sequence: TGTGCCAGCAGCTCAGAAAGGGAGCATAATACAGATACGCAGTATTTT.